This is a list of T cell receptor beta chains from one sample in a study of long-term antiretroviral therapy in people with HIV. Sequencing used immunoSEQ multiplex PCR; TCRdb keeps in-frame clones, though not all of them. The sample contains 20,000 to 25,000 clones, roughly 85% of which appear only once. The sequencing here drew on unsorted PBMCs, taken around 2.5 years after starting antiretroviral therapy. These receptors were obtained from a man aged 35 to 55 with HIV. CDR3s include the opening cysteine and the closing phenylalanine or tryptophan. D genes are given only for firm matches. Some rows have no size entry. The others give once, few or many, or a class for an expanded clone.

CDR3 DNA,CDR3 protein,J gene,clone size,V gene,D gene
TGTGCCAGCAGCTTAGGTCCGGGTTACAATGAGCAGTTCTTC,CASSLGPGYNEQFF,TRBJ2-1,.,TRBV7-2,.
TGTGCCAGCAGCATGGGGACGGCGAACACTGAAGCTTTCTTT,CASSMGTANTEAFF,TRBJ1-1,.,TRBV7-8,.
TGCGCCAGCAACCGAATCGTCCGGGACAGGGGCTACAATGAGCAGTTCTTC,CASNRIVRDRGYNEQFF,TRBJ2-1,.,TRBV23-1,TRBD1
TGTGCCAGCAGCTTGGGATCCAGCAATCAGCCCCAGCATTTT,CASSLGSSNQPQHF,TRBJ1-5,.,TRBV5-6,.
TGTGCCAGTGGGCGAGAGACCCAGTACTTC,CASGRETQYF,TRBJ2-5,.,TRBV19,.
TGCGCCAGCAGCCAAGGACGACAGGATCTCTACGAGCAGTACTTC,CASSQGRQDLYEQYF,TRBJ2-7,.,TRBV4-1,.
TGTGCCAGCAGGACAGGGGACCTCTTC,CASRTGDLF,TRBJ2-1,.,TRBV21-1,.
TGTGCCAGCAGCCTCAACGGGGGCGGATACGAGCAGTACTTC,CASSLNGGGYEQYF,TRBJ2-7,.,TRBV7-2,.
TGTGCCAGCAGCTTGGACAGGGCGGCAGATACGCAGTATTTT,CASSLDRAADTQYF,TRBJ2-3,few,TRBV7-2,TRBD1
TGTGCCAGCAGCTTACGGGGAATTCAAGAGACCCAGTACTTC,CASSLRGIQETQYF,TRBJ2-5,.,TRBV7-9,.
TGTGCCAGCACGGATCTAAGGGGCCTCTCCTACAATGAGCAGTTCTTC,CASTDLRGLSYNEQFF,TRBJ2-1,.,TRBV5-6,.
TGTGCCAGCAGTTTATCTCTAGCGCACCTAGGCTACGAGCAGTACTTC,CASSLSLAHLGYEQYF,TRBJ2-7,.,TRBV27,.
TGTGCCAGCAGTGCCTCCACCGCGAACACTGAAGCTTTCTTT,CASSASTANTEAFF,TRBJ1-1,.,TRBV25-1,.
TGTGCCAGTAGTATGGCCAACCTGGGCGAGCAGTACTTC,CASSMANLGEQYF,TRBJ2-7,.,TRBV19,.
TGTGCCAGCAGTGAATGGTCGCAGGGGAGTTCAGCAGATACGCAGTATTTT,CASSEWSQGSSADTQYF,TRBJ2-3,.,TRBV25-1,.
TGCAGCGTTGTAATTGGGTCGAATGAAAAACTGTTTTTT,CSVVIGSNEKLFF,TRBJ1-4,.,TRBV29-1,.
TGTGCCAGCAGCTCTCGTGACAGTTTCAATCAGCCCCAGCATTTT,CASSSRDSFNQPQHF,TRBJ1-5,.,TRBV7-8,.
TGTGCCAACAAGGGGCAGGGAGATCAGCCCCAGCATTTT,CANKGQGDQPQHF,TRBJ1-5,medium-sized,TRBV28,.
TGTGCCAGCGAATCTTCACAGGTCTTCTTATCGTATAGCAATCAGCCCCAGCATTTT,CASESSQVFLSYSNQPQHF,TRBJ1-5,.,TRBV28,.
TGTGCCAGCAGTCCCCGATGGGACAGCTCCTACGAGCAGTACTTC,CASSPRWDSSYEQYF,TRBJ2-7,few,TRBV5-6,TRBD1
TGTGCCAGCAGTTTATTTGGGTTGCATCCTCGGGGTAATGAAAAACTGTTTTTT,CASSLFGLHPRGNEKLFF,TRBJ1-4,.,TRBV27,.
TGTGCCTGGACTAGCGCGGCGGGGCAGCCCCAGCATTTT,CAWTSAAGQPQHF,TRBJ1-5,.,TRBV30,.
TGTGCTAGTGGTTTGCTGTGGGAGCAGTACTTC,CASGLLWEQYF,TRBJ2-7,.,TRBV12-5,.
TGTGCCAGCAGTTTATCCCTCGACACTAGCGGGGCCGAGACCCAGTACTTC,CASSLSLDTSGAETQYF,TRBJ2-5,.,TRBV28,TRBD2
TGTGCCAGCAGCGCACAGGGCAATATCCACAATGAGCAGTTCTTC,CASSAQGNIHNEQFF,TRBJ2-1,medium-sized,TRBV9,.
TGTGCCAGTAGGGAGGAGAATCGTAACTATGGCTACACCTTC,CASREENRNYGYTF,TRBJ1-2,few,TRBV7-9,.
TGTGCCAGAAGCCAGCGGGAGAGTTCCTACAATGAGCAGTTCTTC,CARSQRESSYNEQFF,TRBJ2-1,.,TRBV7-5,.